This T cell receptor beta chain was sequenced in a study of blood T cell repertoires in COVID-19. Study context: Samples of COVID-19 (acute and convalescent) were obtained from the United States, Italy and Spain. In each case, the material was cDNA or gDNA derived from T cells, B-cell-depleted T cells, or PBMCs.

The authors' processing: By means of reference gene primer amplification, nucleated cell counts were estimated. Profiled with immunoSEQ multiplex PCR; TCRdb holds only in-frame clones, not every one. The DNA gave D and trimming, while V, J and clone size come from that table. Of fewer than 250,000 clones in the sample, around 78% were seen once. CDR3 length: 13 amino acids. V shed 5 bases and J shed 9 bases, with 15 bases lying between them. The germline V gene has CDR1 KGHSH and CDR2 LQKENI. The gene calls are TRBV18 and TRBJ2-3, with D tentatively TRBD1 (6 bases). Material: peripheral blood. The source is a woman in her 70s with active or convalescent COVID-19. The CDR3 DNA reads as TGTGCCAGCTCATCATTGGACAGCCTGACGCAGTATTTT. Protein sequence: CASSSLDSLTQYF.